This T cell receptor (beta chain) was captured by sequencing in a study of blood T cell repertoires in COVID-19. CDR1 SGDLS and CDR2 YYNGEE come from the germline V gene. Losses at the gene ends were 4 bases for V and 7 bases for J; bases not matched to a gene: 14. The CDR3 is made up of 18 amino acids. Living in 20 to 30 US areas, the participants were between roughly 18 and 95 years of age. Sequencing used immunoSEQ multiplex PCR; TCRdb keeps in-frame clones, though not all of them. The data contain 320,000 or so clones, about nine tenths of them singletons. The material sequenced was PBMCs or T cells enriched from blood (not recorded which). The chain joins TRBV9 to TRBJ2-1, with 13 positions matching TRBD2. The source is a man aged 55 to 69 who had recovered from COVID-19. CDR3 sequence reads: CASSKWTSGGGDTNEQFF. The DNA of the CDR3 is TGTGCCAGCAGCAAATGGACTAGCGGGGGCGGGGATACAAATGAGCAGTTCTTC.